This TCR beta chain was sequenced for a study of blood T cells in healthy people across ages (dated by TCRdb to the mid-2010s). For context, the study as a whole: In model experiments, template switching captured roughly one uniquely barcoded TCR beta cDNA molecule for every two T cells. To avoid experimental bias, donors of different ages were distributed randomly across sequencing lanes. The donors were divided into four age groups: young (average around 16 years), middle-aged (approximately 41), aged (about 61) and long-lived (about 84). Using the same blood draw, the study looked at two additional independent replicas of 1 million unique cDNA reads for two donors, one aged 18 to 30 and the other aged 80 or older. To track age-related changes in TCR beta repertoire diversity, the study relied on deep sequencing normalized with unique cDNA molecular identifiers. Here is what the overall study found, with its caveats: Since profiling was done on bulk unsorted PBMCs, naive and antigen-experienced compartments could not be conclusively compared. Estimates of total diversity from one million sequenced T cells were regarded as lower bounds and underestimates. As age increased, observed TCR beta diversity per million T cells dropped in a roughly linear way, and a significant reduction was already evident by age about 40. The CMV infection status of donors was not known, potentially confounding age-related changes in expanded clonotypes. The long-lived group showed more naive CD4+ T cells, fewer expanded clones and increased TCR diversity than the aged group, suggesting age selection. Observed TCR beta diversity correlated strongly with the percentage of naive T cells measured by flow cytometry.

The donors were some 36 Caucasian individuals from Russia, aged roughly 6 to 95 years, who were systemically healthy. Each donor gave approximately 9.3 milliliters of peripheral blood, collected into EDTA-treated Vacutainer tubes. PBMCs were isolated by Ficoll-Paque density-gradient centrifugation, with at least 6 million obtained per sample. Total RNA was extracted from PBMCs with Trizol reagent, with at least 6 micrograms obtained per sample. For every donor, flow cytometry on a PBMC aliquot measured the percentage of naive CD45RAhigh/CD27high T cells. The germline ends are 21 bases apart after V is trimmed by 5 bases and J by 10 bases. The CDR3, from cysteine to phenylalanine, totals 15 residues. The kept DNA is CDR3 alone, 45 bases in frame from the first base. Via the germline V gene (reference sequence), CDR1 is DFQATT and CDR2 SNEGSKA. Library method: 5' RACE. Sequencing was performed on an Illumina HiSeq 2500. The second PCR ran for roughly 7 to 11 cycles and used a J-beta primer mix along with a sample-barcoded 5' primer. A template-switch 5' adaptor carrying 12 random nucleotides introduced a unique molecular identifier onto each TCR beta cDNA molecule. Each sample yielded at least 2.5 million CDR3-containing paired-end reads. All of the RNA was converted into first-strand cDNA using the Mint cDNA synthesis kit, with a TRBC-specific oligonucleotide serving as the primer. After uracil-DNA glycosylase treatment, a first 18-cycle PCR used universal primers M1SS and BC2_uni_R on all cDNA. As for the authors' bioinformatics: For normalization, 1 million high-quality reads, each with a distinct molecular identifier, were randomly selected from each sample. Instead of being binned into consensus sequences, reads with shared molecular identifiers were discarded. MiTCR, run with a Q25 quality threshold and the strictest error-elimination algorithm, handled CDR3 identification, clonotype clustering and error correction. A nonparametric unseen species model with Euler transformation was used to estimate a lower bound on total TCR beta diversity. TCRdb ran its own pipeline on the public reads, namely fastp trimming at Q25 and MiXCR clone calling, and kept in-frame beta chains. Records with the same CDR3 protein are collapsed into one entry carrying the most frequent genes and DNA. TCRdb, not the original authors, processed these V and J calls. The sample yields about 570,000 distinct CDR3 sequences; 25% to 30% were counted once. The ten largest clones add up to around 20% of the sample.

With respect to this clonotype: The specificity of this receptor is unknown. No base quality information exists; no much larger clone differs at one position.

The rearrangement joined TRBV20-1 to TRBJ1-6; the best D guess is TRBD1, with 5 bases matching. The sample comprised blood. This receptor was obtained from a woman in her sixties or seventies in good health. The nucleotide sequence reads TGCAGTGCTCAGCGACGCGGCAGGGTGGACTCACCCCTCCACTTT. This translates into CSAQRRGRVDSPLHF.